This paragraph covers one T cell receptor (beta chain) sequence. These data are taken from a study of cytomegalovirus exposure and HLA in healthy donors. The germline gives CDR1 SGHRS, CDR2 YFSETQ. CDR3 size: 15 residues. V dropped 4 bases and J dropped 2; count of bases not matched to a gene: 6. 60 Vbeta and 13 Jbeta primers were used in PCR. Assay used: immunoSEQ multiplex PCR; TCRdb lists only in-frame clones, some missing. The sample comprises around 130,000 clones, nearly 85% of which are singletons, and more than 0.9% rests with the top ten. The receptor was derived from a boy younger than 18 in good health and CMV-seronegative. The sample taken for sequencing was PBMCs. The genes are TRBV5-1 and TRBJ1-1; TRBD1 agrees at 9 bases. In DNA, the CDR3 is TGCGCCAGCAGCGCCCAGACAGGGGGTAACACTGAAGCTTTCTTT. This gives the protein CASSAQTGGNTEAFF.